The source of this TCR beta chain is a study of blood T cells in healthy people across ages. Alongside a J-beta primer mix, a sample-barcoded 5' primer served in a second PCR lasting roughly 6 to 11 cycles. Each of the cDNA molecules was tagged by a template-switch adaptor with 12 random nucleotides. TCRdb reprocessed the 5' RACE reads via MiXCR and lists one record per CDR3 protein. The data show hundreds of thousands of distinct CDR3 sequences, around three fifths seen once. Whole-study findings and limits: Older age coincided with a roughly linear decline in TCR beta diversity per million T cells. Diversity was estimated from one million T cells, and these estimates were considered underestimates.

CDR3 size: 15 residues. V lost 0 bases and J 10 bases, leaving 19 bases between the germline ends. In germline, CDR1 is DFQATT, CDR2 SNEGSKA (reference sequence). A single count supports this clonotype. What it binds is unknown. Donors each provided about 10 milliliters of peripheral blood. The sequenced material came from blood. The TCR originated in a man between 60 and 70 years old in good health. The chain has TRBV20-1 and TRBJ2-1, with a possible D match to TRBD2 (7 bases). The CDR3, as DNA: TGCAGTGCTAGAGATTCGAGGGGGGGGTGGGAGGAGCAGTTCTTC. Its translation: CSARDSRGGWEEQFF.